These 4 T cell receptor beta chains originate from one sample sequenced in a study of cytomegalovirus exposure and HLA in healthy donors. PCR was performed using 60 Vbeta and 13 Jbeta primers. Data came from immunoSEQ multiplex PCR; TCRdb stores just in-frame clones and leaves some out. The sample records about 120,000 clones, around 63% being singletons. The sample was PBMCs. The receptors originated from a man aged 40-55 years in good health and CMV-seropositive.

This clone has only a few counts. The rearrangement uses TRBV10-3 and TRBJ2-1, with 13 bases that match TRBD2. The CDR3 is 18 amino acids. Germline CDR1 and CDR2: ENHRY and SYGVKD. V lost 8 bases, J lost 4 bases, and 14 bases stayed unmatched. The CDR3, as DNA: TGTGCCATCCAAAACGGACTAGCGGGAGTGATTGGTTACAATGAGCAGTTCTTC. Translated, it gives CAIQNGLAGVIGYNEQFF.

The table lists this clone with a few counts. The V call is TRBV11-2, the J call TRBJ1-3; 7 bases match TRBD1. CDR3 length equals 16 residues. Germline V gene lookup returns CDR1 SGHAT and CDR2 FQNNGV. The V gene end was trimmed by 3 bases and the J gene end by 1 base; junction bases not matched to a gene: 6. CDR3 in amino acids: CASSFSRDRSGNTIYF. The CDR3 DNA is TGTGCCAGCAGCTTTTCCCGGGACAGATCTGGAAACACCATATATTTT.

J is TRBJ2-7 and V is TRBV13; the D is unclear. Trimming left V 6 bases short and J 1 base short, with 19 bases between. The CDR3 extends over 16 amino acids. CDR1 and CDR2 from the germline V gene are PRHDT and FYEKMQ (reference sequence). CDR3 amino acids: CASRPNPGYDSYEQYF. The CDR3 region has the DNA TGTGCCAGCAGGCCAAACCCAGGCTACGATTCCTACGAGCAGTACTTC.

The rearrangement joins TRBV6-4 to TRBJ1-1, with 9 nucleotides matching TRBD1. J lost 4 bases, V lost 4 bases, and 13 bases had no gene match. The germline V gene has CDR1 MRHNA and CDR2 SNTAGT. The CDR3 contains 17 residues. This CDR3 is CASSAILNRGPGTEAFF. Here the CDR3 DNA reads TGTGCCAGCAGTGCCATATTGAACAGGGGGCCGGGCACTGAAGCTTTCTTT.